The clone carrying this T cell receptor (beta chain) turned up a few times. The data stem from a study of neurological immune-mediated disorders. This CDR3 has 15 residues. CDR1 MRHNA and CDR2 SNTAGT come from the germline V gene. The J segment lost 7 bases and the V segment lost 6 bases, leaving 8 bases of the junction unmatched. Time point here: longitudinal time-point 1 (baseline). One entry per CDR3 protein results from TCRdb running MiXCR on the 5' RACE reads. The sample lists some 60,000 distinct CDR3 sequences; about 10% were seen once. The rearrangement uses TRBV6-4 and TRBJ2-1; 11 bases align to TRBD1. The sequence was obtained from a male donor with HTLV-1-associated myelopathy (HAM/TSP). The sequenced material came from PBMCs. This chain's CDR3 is CASRTRTGGGNEQFF. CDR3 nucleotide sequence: TGTGCCAGCAGAACTCGGACAGGGGGCGGGAATGAGCAGTTCTTC.